The rows below give T cell receptor beta chains drawn from one sample of a study of siplizumab effects on memory and regulatory T cells. Assay used: immunoSEQ multiplex PCR; TCRdb lists only in-frame clones, some missing. The table records around 100,000 clones, approximately 94% of them present only once. Source material: non-Treg CD4+ T cells sorted from blood. These receptors originate from a human donor in good health. Each CDR3 is given with its conserved first and last residue. The D gene is left open where the match is weak. Clone size, where shown, is once, few, many, or a class for clones that have expanded.

D gene: TRBD1; J gene: TRBJ2-1; clone size: .; V gene: TRBV5-1; CDR3 length: 14; CDR3 DNA: TGCGCCAGCACCGTGACAGGGGATGGGGATGAGCAGTTCTTC; CDR3 protein: CASTVTGDGDEQFF
D gene: .; J gene: TRBJ1-1; clone size: .; V gene: TRBV11-3; CDR3 length: 13; CDR3 DNA: TGTGCCAGCAGCTTAGGAGGTAACACTGAAGCTTTCTTT; CDR3 protein: CASSLGGNTEAFF
D gene: .; J gene: TRBJ2-7; clone size: .; V gene: TRBV25-1; CDR3 length: 11; CDR3 DNA: TGTGCCAGCGGCTTGGTGTACGAGCAGTACTTC; CDR3 protein: CASGLVYEQYF
D gene: TRBD2; J gene: TRBJ2-5; clone size: .; V gene: TRBV27; CDR3 length: 14; CDR3 DNA: TGTGCCAGCAGATTAGCGGGAGCTATGGAGACCCAGTACTTC; CDR3 protein: CASRLAGAMETQYF
D gene: TRBD2; J gene: TRBJ2-6; clone size: .; V gene: TRBV19; CDR3 length: 17; CDR3 DNA: TGTGCCAGTAGGGTCAGGACTAGCGTTTATGGGGCCAACGTCCTGACTTTC; CDR3 protein: CASRVRTSVYGANVLTF
D gene: TRBD2; J gene: TRBJ2-3; clone size: .; V gene: TRBV9; CDR3 length: 13; CDR3 DNA: TGTGCCAGCAGCTCTAGCGGGACAGATACGCAGTATTTT; CDR3 protein: CASSSSGTDTQYF
D gene: .; J gene: TRBJ2-3; clone size: .; V gene: TRBV28; CDR3 length: 14; CDR3 DNA: TGTGCCAGCAGTTTAGTCGGGAACACAGATACGCAGTATTTT; CDR3 protein: CASSLVGNTDTQYF
D gene: .; J gene: TRBJ1-3; clone size: .; V gene: TRBV9; CDR3 length: 14; CDR3 DNA: TGTGCCAGCAGCGTCCAGAGCTCTGGAAACACCATATATTTT; CDR3 protein: CASSVQSSGNTIYF
D gene: .; J gene: TRBJ2-5; clone size: .; V gene: TRBV7-3; CDR3 length: 8; CDR3 DNA: TGTGCCAGCAGCCTCGCCTACTTC; CDR3 protein: CASSLAYF
D gene: .; J gene: TRBJ1-4; clone size: .; V gene: TRBV4-2; CDR3 length: 16; CDR3 DNA: TGTGCCAGCAGCCAAGATCCTCAGGGCCCAAATGAAAAACTGTTTTTT; CDR3 protein: CASSQDPQGPNEKLFF
D gene: TRBD1; J gene: TRBJ2-5; clone size: .; V gene: TRBV19; CDR3 length: 15; CDR3 DNA: TGTGCCAGTAGTATTAGACAGGGGGCGCGGGAGACCCAGTACTTC; CDR3 protein: CASSIRQGARETQYF
D gene: .; J gene: TRBJ1-2; clone size: .; V gene: TRBV19; CDR3 length: 12; CDR3 DNA: TGTGCCAGTAATACAGGCTTCGATGGCTACACCTTC; CDR3 protein: CASNTGFDGYTF
D gene: .; J gene: TRBJ2-3; clone size: .; V gene: TRBV28; CDR3 length: 18; CDR3 DNA: TGTGCCAGGTACCCCACGGGAGCTAGTCGTCCGATCACAGATACGCAGTATTTT; CDR3 protein: CARYPTGASRPITDTQYF
D gene: TRBD1; J gene: TRBJ2-6; clone size: once; V gene: TRBV7-9; CDR3 length: 17; CDR3 DNA: TGTGCCAGCAGCTGGCAGGGGGCATATTCTGGGGCCAACGTCCTGACTTTC; CDR3 protein: CASSWQGAYSGANVLTF
D gene: TRBD2; J gene: TRBJ2-5; clone size: .; V gene: TRBV9; CDR3 length: 17; CDR3 DNA: TGTGCCAGCAGCCCCATACACAGGACTAGCGGCCAAGAGACCCAGTACTTC; CDR3 protein: CASSPIHRTSGQETQYF
D gene: .; J gene: TRBJ1-1; clone size: .; V gene: TRBV2; CDR3 length: 17; CDR3 DNA: TGTGCCAGCAGAGTTCCCCCCGGGTCGGGCCTGAACACTGAAGCTTTCTTT; CDR3 protein: CASRVPPGSGLNTEAFF
D gene: .; J gene: TRBJ1-1; clone size: once; V gene: TRBV28; CDR3 length: 12; CDR3 DNA: TGTGCCAGCAGTTTCAAGAACACTGAAGCTTTCTTT; CDR3 protein: CASSFKNTEAFF
D gene: .; J gene: TRBJ1-5; clone size: .; V gene: TRBV29-1; CDR3 length: 15; CDR3 DNA: TGCAGCGTTTCCCTGAGATCGGGGGCTAATCAGCCCCAGCATTTT; CDR3 protein: CSVSLRSGANQPQHF
D gene: TRBD1; J gene: TRBJ1-5; clone size: .; V gene: TRBV7-9; CDR3 length: 17; CDR3 DNA: TGTGCCAGCAGCACAGACAGGGGGCCTCATAGCAATCAGCCCCAGCATTTT; CDR3 protein: CASSTDRGPHSNQPQHF
D gene: .; J gene: TRBJ2-4; clone size: .; V gene: TRBV19; CDR3 length: 16; CDR3 DNA: TGTGCCAGTAGTATGGGCCCACTCCAGGCAAAAAGGATTCAGTACTTC; CDR3 protein: CASSMGPLQAKRIQYF
D gene: .; J gene: TRBJ2-5; clone size: once; V gene: TRBV18; CDR3 length: 14; CDR3 DNA: TGTGCCAGCTCACCCCCAGCGAGAGGAGAGACCCAGTACTTC; CDR3 protein: CASSPPARGETQYF
D gene: TRBD1; J gene: TRBJ1-3; clone size: .; V gene: TRBV29-1; CDR3 length: 16; CDR3 DNA: TGCAGCGTTGAAAGGCAGGGGGCAATTTCTGGAAACACCATATATTTT; CDR3 protein: CSVERQGAISGNTIYF
D gene: TRBD1; J gene: TRBJ2-2; clone size: .; V gene: TRBV10-3; CDR3 length: 16; CDR3 DNA: TGTGCCATCAAACCACCAGGGGGCGCGTTTTCCGGGGAGCTGTTTTTT; CDR3 protein: CAIKPPGGAFSGELFF
D gene: TRBD2; J gene: TRBJ2-1; clone size: .; V gene: TRBV5-1; CDR3 length: 15; CDR3 DNA: TGCGCCAGCAGCGTTGGGGGACTAGACGTCAATGAGCAGTTCTTC; CDR3 protein: CASSVGGLDVNEQFF
D gene: TRBD1; J gene: TRBJ2-1; clone size: .; V gene: TRBV9; CDR3 length: 15; CDR3 DNA: TGTGCCAGCAGCATCCGGGACAGTATTATAGGTGAGCAGTTCTTC; CDR3 protein: CASSIRDSIIGEQFF
D gene: .; J gene: TRBJ2-1; clone size: .; V gene: TRBV11-3; CDR3 length: 13; CDR3 DNA: TGTGCCAGCAGTCCGGCACCTTACAATGAGCAGTTCTTC; CDR3 protein: CASSPAPYNEQFF
D gene: .; J gene: TRBJ1-2; clone size: .; V gene: TRBV6-1; CDR3 length: 12; CDR3 DNA: TGTGCCAGCAGTGAAGTTTGGGGTGGCTACACCTTC; CDR3 protein: CASSEVWGGYTF
D gene: .; J gene: TRBJ1-5; clone size: .; V gene: TRBV9; CDR3 length: 13; CDR3 DNA: TGTGCCAGCAGCGTAGCTATTGGTCAGCCCCAGCATTTT; CDR3 protein: CASSVAIGQPQHF
D gene: .; J gene: TRBJ2-5; clone size: .; V gene: TRBV7-6; CDR3 length: 11; CDR3 DNA: TGTGCCAGCAGGTTCAAAGAGACCCAGTACTTC; CDR3 protein: CASRFKETQYF
D gene: TRBD1; J gene: TRBJ2-1; clone size: .; V gene: TRBV7-9; CDR3 length: 15; CDR3 DNA: TGTGCCAGCAGCCGGACAGGGGGATCCTACAATGAGCAGTTCTTC; CDR3 protein: CASSRTGGSYNEQFF
D gene: TRBD2; J gene: TRBJ2-1; clone size: .; V gene: TRBV5-8; CDR3 length: 16; CDR3 DNA: TGTGCCAGCAGCTTGGATTGGACTAGCGGCTACAATGAGCAGTTCTTC; CDR3 protein: CASSLDWTSGYNEQFF
D gene: .; J gene: TRBJ2-1; clone size: .; V gene: TRBV2; CDR3 length: 15; CDR3 DNA: TGTGCCAGCACCCAGGGCGTCAGCTCCTACAATGAGCAGTTCTTC; CDR3 protein: CASTQGVSSYNEQFF
D gene: .; J gene: TRBJ1-5; clone size: .; V gene: TRBV19; CDR3 length: 12; CDR3 DNA: TGTGCCAGTAGTGAGTACGGTCAGCCCCAGCATTTT; CDR3 protein: CASSEYGQPQHF
D gene: TRBD2; J gene: TRBJ2-3; clone size: .; V gene: TRBV5-1; CDR3 length: 15; CDR3 DNA: TGCGCCAGCAGCTTGACTAGCGGATACACAGATACGCAGTATTTT; CDR3 protein: CASSLTSGYTDTQYF
D gene: .; J gene: TRBJ2-1; clone size: .; V gene: TRBV5-8; CDR3 length: 14; CDR3 DNA: TGTGCCAGCAGCTTGAACAGGGCCTACAATGAGCAGTTCTTC; CDR3 protein: CASSLNRAYNEQFF
D gene: .; J gene: TRBJ2-3; clone size: .; V gene: TRBV10-3; CDR3 length: 16; CDR3 DNA: TGTGCCATCCAAAGGTCGAGGGGAGCCAACCAAGATACGCAGTATTTT; CDR3 protein: CAIQRSRGANQDTQYF